Presented here are 13 T cell receptor beta chains from one specimen sequenced in a study of T cell changes during pregnancy in multiple sclerosis. Repertoires were generated with immunoSEQ multiplex PCR, while TCRdb's copy carries only in-frame clones and drops some. The sample shows some 39,000 clones, 92% of them seen only once. The specimen sequenced was PBMCs (not recorded whether the cells were cultured). These receptors all stem from a female donor with multiple sclerosis, enrolled in a pregnancy study.

The chain is built from TRBV6-4 and TRBJ2-1; 10 nucleotides line up with TRBD2. Germline trimming cut 6 bases from V and 7 bases from J; bases unmatched to any gene: 9. The V gene's germline CDR1 is MRHNA and CDR2 SNTAGT. The CDR3 length is 15 residues. CDR3 DNA: TGTGCCAGCAGCTTTACTAGCGGGAAGGGGAATGAGCAGTTCTTC. This codes for CASSFTSGKGNEQFF.

V is TRBV25-1 and J is TRBJ1-5; D gene unclear. The CDR3 consists of 15 residues. Germline CDR1 is MGHDK and CDR2 is SYGVNS. Trimming removed 5 bases from V and 0 bases from J, with 11 bases in between. The DNA for the CDR3 is TGTGCCAGCAGTATGTCAGGTTATAGCAATCAGCCCCAGCATTTT. It encodes CASSMSGYSNQPQHF.

The chain carries TRBV10-2 and TRBJ1-1, with 7 bases lining up with TRBD1. This CDR3 is built from 14 residues. With V trimmed by 6 bases and J by 1 base, 5 bases remained unmatched. CDR1 and CDR2 (germline): WSHSY, SAAADI. The CDR3 loop reads CASSEQGGNTEAFF. CDR3 sequence (DNA): TGCGCCAGCAGCGAGCAGGGGGGGAACACTGAAGCTTTCTTT.

This clone was recorded once. V usage is TRBV9 and J usage is TRBJ1-5; 7 bases match TRBD1. The V gene end was trimmed by 2 bases and the J gene end by 2 bases; junction bases not matched to a gene: 16. This CDR3 region has 19 residues. The germline V gene has CDR1 SGDLS and CDR2 YYNGEE. Written as DNA, the CDR3 is TGTGCCAGCAGCGTTCCCAGCCGTATCACAGGGGATGGCAATCAGCCCCAGCATTTT. Protein sequence: CASSVPSRITGDGNQPQHF.

This clone appeared once. The V gene is TRBV6-5, the J gene TRBJ1-2; TRBD1 matches 7 bases. Germline V lookup: CDR1 MNHEY, CDR2 SVGAGI. J lost 4 bases, V lost 2 bases, and 4 bases had no gene match. This CDR3 contains 14 residues. CDR3 in DNA: TGTGCCAGCAGTTACCCCGGACAGGTCTATGGCTACACCTTC. As protein: CASSYPGQVYGYTF.

The rearrangement links TRBV28 to TRBJ1-4, with D maybe TRBD1 (5 bases). Germline V CDR1 and CDR2: MDHEN, SYDVKM. The V and J ends lost 7 bases and 7 bases respectively, with 19 bases between them. There are 15 residues in the CDR3. In DNA, the CDR3 is TGTGCCAGCACCTACAGAGGAGGGGTGATTGAAAAACTGTTTTTT. Its protein is CASTYRGGVIEKLFF. The full variable domain, its missing parts supplied by reference TRBV28 and TRBJ1-4, is DVKVTQSSRYLVKRTGEKVFLECVQDMDHENMFWYRQDPGLGLRLIYFSYDVKMKEKGDIPEGYSVSREKKERFSLILESASTNQTSMYLCASTYRGGVIEKLFFGSGTQLSVL.

J is TRBJ1-2 and V is TRBV11-2; possible D gene TRBD1, 5 bases. Trimming shortened V by 6 bases and J by 10 bases, and 27 bases separated the two germline ends. The CDR3 consists of 16 residues. CDR1 and CDR2 from the germline V gene are SGHAT and FQNNGV. The CDR3 DNA sequence: TGTGCCAGCAGTTTATCGTCCCAGGGCTCTCGGGGACTCTACACCTTC. Protein: CASSLSSQGSRGLYTF. The full variable domain, in which reference TRBV11-2 and TRBJ1-2 provide the parts outside the CDR3, is EAGVAQSPRYKIIEKRQSVAFWCNPISGHATLYWYQQILGQGPKLLIQFQNNGVVDDSQLPKDRFSAERLKGVDSTLKIQPAKLEDSAVYLCASSLSSQGSRGLYTFGSGTRLTVV.

This clone is categorized as medium-sized. The chain joins TRBV4-3 to TRBJ1-5; the D is unclear. The CDR3 consists of 13 residues. V was shortened by 2 bases and J by 6 bases, with 8 bases between the two germline ends. Per the germline V gene, CDR1 is LGHNA and CDR2 is YSLEER. CDR3 protein: CASSQIIGQPQHF. CDR3 in DNA: TGCGCCAGCAGCCAAATTATCGGTCAGCCCCAGCATTTT.

The genes are TRBV11-2 and TRBJ1-1; D is ambiguous. CDR3 length: 13 amino acids. With 2 bases removed from V and 4 bases from J, the gap between germline ends came to 8 bases. CDR1 and CDR2 from the germline V gene are SGHAT and FQNNGV. CDR3 coding DNA: TGTGCCAGCAGCTTATCTGGTGGCACTGAAGCTTTCTTT. It yields the protein CASSLSGGTEAFF.

This sequence joins TRBV2 and TRBJ1-5; 8 positions match TRBD1. V shed 7 bases, J shed 2 bases, and the junction held 4 bases outside the gene matches. Germline-derived CDR1 and CDR2 are SNHLY and FYNNEI. The CDR3 totals 14 residues. This CDR3 reads CASIADRGNQPQHF. The CDR3 nucleotides are TGTGCCAGCATAGCGGACAGGGGCAATCAGCCCCAGCATTTT.

The chain joins TRBV6-6 to TRBJ2-1; TRBD1 aligns across 8 bases. V gave up 0 bases and J gave up 6 bases; unmatched junction bases: 7. CDR3 length: 16 amino acids. Germline CDR1 and CDR2: MNHNY and SVGAGI (reference sequence). Written as DNA, the CDR3 is TGTGCCAGCAGTTACTCGATGGCCGGACAGGGCAATGAGCAGTTCTTC. Translating gives CASSYSMAGQGNEQFF.

This chain uses TRBV29-1 with TRBJ2-1; possible D gene TRBD2, 5 bases. Germline V CDR1 and CDR2: SQVTM, ANQGSEA. V shed 4 bases and J shed 0 bases, with 13 bases lying between them. This CDR3 has 15 residues. The CDR3 protein is CSVAESGSSYNEQFF. CDR3 in DNA: TGCAGCGTTGCAGAGAGCGGAAGCTCCTACAATGAGCAGTTCTTC.

The rearrangement links TRBV18 to TRBJ1-1; a possible D gene is TRBD1 (5 bases). Looked up from germline, CDR1 is KGHSH and CDR2 is LQKENI. This CDR3 has 15 amino acids. V shed 3 bases and J shed 4 bases, with 15 bases lying between them. The CDR3, as DNA: TGTGCCAGCTCACCGGGACCCCAAAAAGGCACTGAAGCTTTCTTT. It is translated as CASSPGPQKGTEAFF.